The present T cell receptor beta chain was sequenced within a study of blood T cell repertoires in COVID-19. Study as a whole: Some COVID-19 samples were acute and others convalescent; all came from the United States, Italy and Spain. PBMCs, B-cell-depleted T cells, or T cells provided the cDNA or gDNA that made up the material.

Under the authors' procedure: Nucleated cell counts were estimated from reference gene primer amplification. Profiled with immunoSEQ multiplex PCR; TCRdb holds only in-frame clones, not every one. Clone size and V and J calls were adopted from that table, with D and trimming inferred from the DNA. The sample carries around 260,000 clones, roughly 86% recorded once. The table lists this clone with a few counts. Germline V CDR1 and CDR2: SNHLY, FYNNEI. The CDR3 covers 16 residues. The V and J ends lost 3 bases and 0 bases, in that order; junction bases with no gene match: 6. Sequences were obtained from peripheral blood. This receptor was taken from a man between 18 and 35 years old with active or convalescent COVID-19. The chain uses TRBV2 and TRBJ2-3, with 7 bases matching TRBD1. The CDR3 DNA reads as TGTGCCAGCAGTGATGGGACAGTGATTAGCACAGATACGCAGTATTTT. It encodes CASSDGTVISTDTQYF.